This T cell receptor (beta chain) comes out of a study of blood T cell repertoires in COVID-19. Study overall: Material from acute and convalescent COVID-19 was sourced from the United States, Italy and Spain. T cells, B-cell-depleted T cells, or PBMCs supplied cDNA or gDNA.

In the study's own analysis: Estimates of nucleated cell counts were drawn from the amplification of reference gene primers. Some clones are missing from TCRdb's copy, which holds only in-frame ones; the method was immunoSEQ multiplex PCR. From that table come the V and J calls and clone size; the DNA was used to work out D and trimming. Of around 270,000 clones listed, 65% to 85% are singletons. The V and J ends lost 1 base and 1 base respectively, with 10 bases between them. CDR1 and CDR2 (germline): SGHTA, FQGNSA. The CDR3 totals 16 residues. The receptor's source is a woman aged 40 to 50 who had recovered from COVID-19. Sequencing was carried out using peripheral blood. The V gene is TRBV7-2, the J gene TRBJ2-2; D is uncertain. In DNA, the CDR3 is TGTGCCAGCAGCTTAGGTGCCCAGGTGAACACCGGGGAGCTGTTTTTT. Encoded protein: CASSLGAQVNTGELFF.